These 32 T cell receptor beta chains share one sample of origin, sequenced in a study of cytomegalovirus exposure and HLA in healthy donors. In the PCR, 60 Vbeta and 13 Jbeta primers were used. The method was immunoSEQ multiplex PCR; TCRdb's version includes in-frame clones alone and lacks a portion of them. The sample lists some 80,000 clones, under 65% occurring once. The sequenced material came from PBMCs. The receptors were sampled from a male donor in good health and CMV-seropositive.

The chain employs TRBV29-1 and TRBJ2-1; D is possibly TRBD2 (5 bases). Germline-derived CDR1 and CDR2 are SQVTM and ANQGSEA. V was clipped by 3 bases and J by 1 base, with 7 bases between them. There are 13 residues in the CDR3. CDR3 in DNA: TGCAGCGTTGAGGAGCGGTCCTACAATGAGCAGTTCTTC. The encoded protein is CSVEERSYNEQFF.

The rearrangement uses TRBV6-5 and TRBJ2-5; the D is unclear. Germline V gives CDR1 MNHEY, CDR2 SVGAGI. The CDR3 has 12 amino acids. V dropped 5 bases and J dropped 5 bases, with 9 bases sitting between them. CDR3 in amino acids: CASSLPSETQYF. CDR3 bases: TGTGCCAGCAGTCTCCCCTCTGAGACCCAGTACTTC.

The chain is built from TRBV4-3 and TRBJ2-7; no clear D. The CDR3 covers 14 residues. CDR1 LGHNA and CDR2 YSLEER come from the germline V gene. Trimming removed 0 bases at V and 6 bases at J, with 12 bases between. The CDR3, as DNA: TGCGCCAGCAGCCAAGATAAGTACAGTTCCGAGCAGTACTTC. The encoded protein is CASSQDKYSSEQYF.

CDR3 nucleotides: TGTGCCACCAGTCTCTTTCCTGGGGGGGACAGGGTCTACACTGAAGCTTTCTTT. Its translation: CATSLFPGGDRVYTEAFF. The rearrangement uses TRBV15 and TRBJ1-1, with 9 bases that match TRBD1. V lost 6 bases, J lost 3 bases, and 17 bases stayed unmatched. CDR3 length equals 18 residues. CDR1 LNHNV and CDR2 YYDKDF come from the germline V gene (reference sequence).

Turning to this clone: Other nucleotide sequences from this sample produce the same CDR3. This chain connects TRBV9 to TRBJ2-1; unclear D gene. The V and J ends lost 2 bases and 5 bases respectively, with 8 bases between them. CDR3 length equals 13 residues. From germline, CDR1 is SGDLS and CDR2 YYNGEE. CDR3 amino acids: CASSVAPDNEQFF. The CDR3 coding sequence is TGTGCCAGCAGCGTGGCACCAGACAATGAGCAGTTCTTC. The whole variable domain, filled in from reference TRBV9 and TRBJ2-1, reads DSGVTQTPKHLITATGQRVTLRCSPRSGDLSVYWYQQSLDQGLQFLIQYYNGEERAKGNILERFSAQQFPDLHSELNLSSLELGDSALYFCASSVAPDNEQFFGPGTRLTVL.

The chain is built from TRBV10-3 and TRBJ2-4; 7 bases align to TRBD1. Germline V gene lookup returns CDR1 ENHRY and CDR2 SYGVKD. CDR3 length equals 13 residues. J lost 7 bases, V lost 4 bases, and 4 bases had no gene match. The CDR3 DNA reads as TGTGCCATCAGTGGCACGGGACAGAACATTCAGTACTTC. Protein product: CAISGTGQNIQYF.

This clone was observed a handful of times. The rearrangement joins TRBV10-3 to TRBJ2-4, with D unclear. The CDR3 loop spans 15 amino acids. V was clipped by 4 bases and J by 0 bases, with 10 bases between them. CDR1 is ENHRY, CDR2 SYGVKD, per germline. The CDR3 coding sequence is TGTGCCATCAGTGCCGACGGAGTAGCCAAAAACATTCAGTACTTC. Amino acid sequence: CAISADGVAKNIQYF.

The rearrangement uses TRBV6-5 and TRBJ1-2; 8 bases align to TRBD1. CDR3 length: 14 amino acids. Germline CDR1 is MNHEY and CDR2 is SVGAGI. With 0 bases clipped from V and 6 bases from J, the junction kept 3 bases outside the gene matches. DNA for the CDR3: TGTGCCAGCAGTTACTCGACAGGGGTGAATGGCTACACCTTC. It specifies CASSYSTGVNGYTF.

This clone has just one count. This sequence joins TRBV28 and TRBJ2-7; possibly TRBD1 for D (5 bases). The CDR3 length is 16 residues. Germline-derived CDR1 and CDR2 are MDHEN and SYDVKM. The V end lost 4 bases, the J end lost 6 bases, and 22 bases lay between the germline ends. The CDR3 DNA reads TGTGCCAGCAGTTCTTATGGGGCGACTTTAGGTAGCGAGCAGTACTTC. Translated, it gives CASSSYGATLGSEQYF. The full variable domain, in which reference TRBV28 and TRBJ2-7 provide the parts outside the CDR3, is DVKVTQSSRYLVKRTGEKVFLECVQDMDHENMFWYRQDPGLGLRLIYFSYDVKMKEKGDIPEGYSVSREKKERFSLILESASTNQTSMYLCASSSYGATLGSEQYFGPGTRLTVT.

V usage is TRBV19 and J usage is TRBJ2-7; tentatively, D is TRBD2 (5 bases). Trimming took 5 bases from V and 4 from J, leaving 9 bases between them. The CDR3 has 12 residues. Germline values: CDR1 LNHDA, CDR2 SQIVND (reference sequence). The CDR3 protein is CASSPGDYEQYF. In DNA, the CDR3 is TGTGCCAGTAGTCCCGGGGATTACGAGCAGTACTTC.

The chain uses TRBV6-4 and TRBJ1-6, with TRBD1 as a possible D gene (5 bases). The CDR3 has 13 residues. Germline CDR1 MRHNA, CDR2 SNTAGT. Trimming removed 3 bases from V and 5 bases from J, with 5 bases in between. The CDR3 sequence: CASSEQDNSPLHF. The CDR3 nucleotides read TGTGCCAGCAGTGAACAGGATAATTCACCCCTCCACTTT.

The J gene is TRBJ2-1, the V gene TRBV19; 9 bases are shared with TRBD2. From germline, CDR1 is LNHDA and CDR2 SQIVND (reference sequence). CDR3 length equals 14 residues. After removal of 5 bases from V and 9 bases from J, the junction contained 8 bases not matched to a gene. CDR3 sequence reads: CASSRGGGASEQFF. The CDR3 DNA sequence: TGTGCCAGTAGTCGGGGCGGGGGGGCGTCTGAGCAGTTCTTC.

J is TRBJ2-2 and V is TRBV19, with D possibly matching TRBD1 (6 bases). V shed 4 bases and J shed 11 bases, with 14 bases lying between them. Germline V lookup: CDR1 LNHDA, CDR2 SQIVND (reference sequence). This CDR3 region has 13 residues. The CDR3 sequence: CASSTQDREELFF. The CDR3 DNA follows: TGTGCCAGTAGTACCCAGGACAGAGAAGAGCTGTTTTTT.

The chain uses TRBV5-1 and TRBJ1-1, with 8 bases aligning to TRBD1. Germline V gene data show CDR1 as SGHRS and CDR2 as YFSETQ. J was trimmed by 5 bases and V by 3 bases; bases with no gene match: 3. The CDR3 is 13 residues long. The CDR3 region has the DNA TGCGCCAGCAGCTCCGGACAGGGTACTGAAGCTTTCTTT. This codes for CASSSGQGTEAFF.

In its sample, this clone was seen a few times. In DNA, the CDR3 is TGTGCCAGCAGTCGCGCGGGACAGGGGGCGGCAGATACGCAGTATTTT. As protein: CASSRAGQGAADTQYF. The chain couples TRBV7-2 to TRBJ2-3, with 12 bases that match TRBD1. This CDR3 has 16 residues. V dropped 6 bases and J dropped 4; count of bases not matched to a gene: 8. CDR1 SGHTA and CDR2 FQGNSA come from the germline V gene.

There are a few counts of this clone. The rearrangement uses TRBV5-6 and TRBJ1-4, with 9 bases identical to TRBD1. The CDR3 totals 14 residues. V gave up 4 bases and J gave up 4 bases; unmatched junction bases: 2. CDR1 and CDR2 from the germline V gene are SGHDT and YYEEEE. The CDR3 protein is CASSPGQGNEKLFF. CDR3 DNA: TGTGCCAGCAGCCCGGGACAGGGTAATGAAAAACTGTTTTTT. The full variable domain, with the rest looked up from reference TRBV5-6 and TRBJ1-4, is DAGVTQSPTHLIKTRGQQVTLRCSPKSGHDTVSWYQQALGQGPQFIFQYYEEEERQRGNFPDRFSGHQFPNYSSELNVNALLLGDSALYLCASSPGQGNEKLFFGSGTQLSVL.

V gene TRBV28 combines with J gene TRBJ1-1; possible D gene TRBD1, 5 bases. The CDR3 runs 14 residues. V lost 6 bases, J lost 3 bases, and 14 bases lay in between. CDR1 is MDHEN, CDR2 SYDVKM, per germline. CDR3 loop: CASRSRVRYTEAFF. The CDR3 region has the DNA TGTGCCAGCAGGTCCAGGGTACGCTACACTGAAGCTTTCTTT.

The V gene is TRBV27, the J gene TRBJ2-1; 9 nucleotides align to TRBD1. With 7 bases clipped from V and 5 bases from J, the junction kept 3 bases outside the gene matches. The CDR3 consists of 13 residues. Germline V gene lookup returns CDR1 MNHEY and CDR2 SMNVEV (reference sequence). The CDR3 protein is CASTRTGDNEQFF. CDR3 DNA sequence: TGTGCCAGCACCCGGACAGGGGACAATGAGCAGTTCTTC.

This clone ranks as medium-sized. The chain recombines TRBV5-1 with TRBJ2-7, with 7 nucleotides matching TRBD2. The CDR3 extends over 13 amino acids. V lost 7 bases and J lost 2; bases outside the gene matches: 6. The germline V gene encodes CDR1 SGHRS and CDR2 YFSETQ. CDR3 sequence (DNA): TGCGCCAGCCGCAGGGACTATGCCTACGAGCAGTACTTC. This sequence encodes CASRRDYAYEQYF.

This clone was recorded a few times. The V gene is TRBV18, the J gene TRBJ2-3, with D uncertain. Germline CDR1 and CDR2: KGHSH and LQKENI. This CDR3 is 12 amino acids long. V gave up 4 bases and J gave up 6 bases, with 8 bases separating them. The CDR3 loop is CASSRIRDTQYF. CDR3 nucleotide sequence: TGTGCCAGCTCACGTATTCGGGATACGCAGTATTTT.

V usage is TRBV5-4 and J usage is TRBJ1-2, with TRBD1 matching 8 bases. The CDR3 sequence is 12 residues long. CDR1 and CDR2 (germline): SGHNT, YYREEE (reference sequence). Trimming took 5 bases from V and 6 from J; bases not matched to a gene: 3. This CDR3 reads CASSPTGDGYTF. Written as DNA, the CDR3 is TGTGCCAGCAGTCCGACAGGGGATGGCTACACCTTC.

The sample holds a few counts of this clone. DNA of the CDR3: TGTGCCAGCAGCTTAGGTGTGGTAGCTACAGATACGCAGTATTTT. Protein: CASSLGVVATDTQYF. The chain combines TRBV7-2 with TRBJ2-3; D not certain. CDR3 length: 15 amino acids. Germline assignment: CDR1 SGHTA and CDR2 FQGNSA. Trimming shortened V by 1 base and J by 3 bases, and 11 bases separated the two germline ends.

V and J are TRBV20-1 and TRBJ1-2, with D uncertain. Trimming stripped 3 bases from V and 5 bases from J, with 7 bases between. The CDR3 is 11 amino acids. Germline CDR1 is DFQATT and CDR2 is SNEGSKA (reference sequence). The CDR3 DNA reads TGCAGTGCTAGTGACATGTATGGCTACACCTTC. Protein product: CSASDMYGYTF.

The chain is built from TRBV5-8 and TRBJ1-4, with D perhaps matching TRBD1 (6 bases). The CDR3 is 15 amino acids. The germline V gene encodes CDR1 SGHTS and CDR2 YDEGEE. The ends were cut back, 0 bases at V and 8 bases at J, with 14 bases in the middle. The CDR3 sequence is CASSLGQGIGEKLFF. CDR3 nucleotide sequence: TGTGCCAGCAGCTTGGGGCAGGGGATTGGGGAAAAACTGTTTTTT.

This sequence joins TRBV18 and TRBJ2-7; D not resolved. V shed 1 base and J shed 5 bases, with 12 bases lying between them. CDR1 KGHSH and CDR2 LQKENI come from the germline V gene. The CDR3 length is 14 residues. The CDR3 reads CASSPLGPTNEQYF. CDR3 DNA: TGTGCCAGCTCACCACTTGGGCCCACCAACGAGCAGTACTTC.

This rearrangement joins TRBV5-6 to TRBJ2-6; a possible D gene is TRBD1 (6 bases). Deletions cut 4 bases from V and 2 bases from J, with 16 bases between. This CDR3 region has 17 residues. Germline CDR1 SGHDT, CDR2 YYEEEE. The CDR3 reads CASSTHLAGAGANVLTF. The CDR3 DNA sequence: TGTGCCAGCAGCACTCATCTCGCAGGGGCTGGGGCCAACGTCCTGACTTTC.

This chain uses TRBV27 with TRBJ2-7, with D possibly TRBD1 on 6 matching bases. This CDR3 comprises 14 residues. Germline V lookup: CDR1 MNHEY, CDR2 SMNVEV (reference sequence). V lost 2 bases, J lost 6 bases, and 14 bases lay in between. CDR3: CASSLGSQGCEQYF. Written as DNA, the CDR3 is TGTGCCAGCAGTTTAGGCTCACAGGGTTGCGAGCAGTACTTC.

The CDR3: CASRLFGDRGYGYTF. The CDR3 DNA sequence: TGCGCCAGCAGGCTCTTCGGGGACAGGGGGTATGGCTACACCTTC. The chain has TRBV5-1 and TRBJ1-2; 11 bases fit TRBD1. V lost 5 bases and J lost 5; bases outside the gene matches: 8. The CDR3 runs 15 residues. CDR1 SGHRS and CDR2 YFSETQ come from the germline V gene.

CDR3 DNA sequence: TGTGCCAGCAGTGGGGGACAGGGAAGCACAGATACGCAGTATTTT. Encoded protein: CASSGGQGSTDTQYF. This chain joins TRBV2 and TRBJ2-3; 9 nucleotides agree with TRBD1. V trimming: 4 bases; J trimming: 0 bases; junction bases outside the gene matches: 2. Per the germline V gene, CDR1 is SNHLY and CDR2 is FYNNEI. The CDR3 loop spans 15 amino acids.

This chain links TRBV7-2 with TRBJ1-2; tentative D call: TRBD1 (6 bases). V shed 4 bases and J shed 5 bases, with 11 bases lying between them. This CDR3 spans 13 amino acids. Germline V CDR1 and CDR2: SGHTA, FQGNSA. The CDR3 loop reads CASSSKGGYGYTF. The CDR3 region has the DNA TGTGCCAGCAGCTCCAAGGGGGGGTATGGCTACACCTTC.

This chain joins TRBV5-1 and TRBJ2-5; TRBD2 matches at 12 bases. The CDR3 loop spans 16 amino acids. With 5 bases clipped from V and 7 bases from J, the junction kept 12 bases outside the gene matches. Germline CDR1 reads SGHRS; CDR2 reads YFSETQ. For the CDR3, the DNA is TGCGCCAGCAGGTTTACTAGCGGGGGGCTTTTGGGGACCCAGTACTTC. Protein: CASRFTSGGLLGTQYF.

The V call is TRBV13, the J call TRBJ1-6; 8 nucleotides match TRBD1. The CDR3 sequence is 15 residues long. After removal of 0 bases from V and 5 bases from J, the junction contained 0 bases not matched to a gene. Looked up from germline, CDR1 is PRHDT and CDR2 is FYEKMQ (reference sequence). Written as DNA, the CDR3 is TGTGCCAGCAGCTTAGGGGACAGGGATAATTCACCCCTCCACTTT. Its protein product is CASSLGDRDNSPLHF.